This T cell receptor (beta chain) was found in a study of blood T cell repertoires in COVID-19. Across the study: PBMCs, B-cell-depleted T cells, or T cells were the source of the cDNA or gDNA that made up the material.

Authors' processing steps: Amplification of reference gene primers was used by the study to estimate nucleated cell counts. Measured with immunoSEQ multiplex PCR; TCRdb has only the in-frame clones, and not every one. Clonal size and the V and J genes are those of that table, whereas D and trimming came from the DNA. The sample contains around 280,000 clones, around 90% of which appear only once. Participant-reported clinical history was the basis for cohort assignment. This CDR3 comprises 15 residues. V dropped 3 bases and J dropped 4; count of bases not matched to a gene: 6. The germline gives CDR1 GTSNPN, CDR2 SVGIG (reference sequence).

This chain links TRBV30 with TRBJ1-3; 10 bases agree with TRBD1. The sequence came from a woman between 40 and 55 years old who had recovered from COVID-19. Sequenced input: PBMCs or T cells enriched from blood (not recorded which). The CDR3 sequence is CAWSAGTGAGNTIYF. The DNA of the CDR3 is TGTGCCTGGAGCGCCGGGACAGGGGCAGGAAACACCATATATTTT.